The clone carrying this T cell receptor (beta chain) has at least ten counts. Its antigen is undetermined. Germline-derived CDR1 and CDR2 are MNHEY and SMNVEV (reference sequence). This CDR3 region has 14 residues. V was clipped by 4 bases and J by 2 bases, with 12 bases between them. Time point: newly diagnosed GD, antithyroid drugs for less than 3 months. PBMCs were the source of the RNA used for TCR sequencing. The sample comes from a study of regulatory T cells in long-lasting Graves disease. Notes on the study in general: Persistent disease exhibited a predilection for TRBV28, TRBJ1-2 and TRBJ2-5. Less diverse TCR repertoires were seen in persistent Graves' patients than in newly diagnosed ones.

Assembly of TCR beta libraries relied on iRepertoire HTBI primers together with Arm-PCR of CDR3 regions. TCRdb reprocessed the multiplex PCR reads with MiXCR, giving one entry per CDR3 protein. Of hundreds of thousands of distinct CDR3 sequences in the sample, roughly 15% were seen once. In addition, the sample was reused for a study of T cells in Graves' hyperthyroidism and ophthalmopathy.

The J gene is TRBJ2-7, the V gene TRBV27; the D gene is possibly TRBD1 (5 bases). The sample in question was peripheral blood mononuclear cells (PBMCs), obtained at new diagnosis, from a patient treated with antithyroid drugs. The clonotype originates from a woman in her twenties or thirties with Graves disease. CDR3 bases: TGTGCCAGCAGTTCTTACAGGACCGCCTACGAGCAGTACTTC. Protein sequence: CASSSYRTAYEQYF.